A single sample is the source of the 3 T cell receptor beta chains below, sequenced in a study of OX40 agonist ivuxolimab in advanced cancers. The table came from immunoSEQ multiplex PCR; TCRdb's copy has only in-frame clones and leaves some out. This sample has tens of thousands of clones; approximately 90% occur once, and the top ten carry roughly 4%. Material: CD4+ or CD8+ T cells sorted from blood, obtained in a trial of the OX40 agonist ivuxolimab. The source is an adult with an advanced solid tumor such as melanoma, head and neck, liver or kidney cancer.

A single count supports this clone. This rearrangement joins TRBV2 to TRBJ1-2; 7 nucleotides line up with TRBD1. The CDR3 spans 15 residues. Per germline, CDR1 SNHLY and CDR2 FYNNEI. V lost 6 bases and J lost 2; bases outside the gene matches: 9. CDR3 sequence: CASREPQGGNYGYTF. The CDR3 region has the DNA TGTGCCAGCAGAGAACCTCAGGGGGGCAACTATGGCTACACCTTC. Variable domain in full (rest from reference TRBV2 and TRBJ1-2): EPEVTQTPSHQVTQMGQEVILRCVPISNHLYFYWYRQILGQKVEFLVSFYNNEISEKSEIFDDQFSVERPDGSNFTLKIRSTKLEDSAMYFCASREPQGGNYGYTFGSGTRLTVV.

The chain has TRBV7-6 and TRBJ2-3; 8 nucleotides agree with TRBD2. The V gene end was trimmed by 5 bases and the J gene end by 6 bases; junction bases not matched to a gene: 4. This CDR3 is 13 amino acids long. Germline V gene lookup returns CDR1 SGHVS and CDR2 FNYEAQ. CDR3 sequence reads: CASSPPGGDTQYF. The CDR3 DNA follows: TGTGCCAGCAGCCCTCCGGGAGGGGATACGCAGTATTTT.

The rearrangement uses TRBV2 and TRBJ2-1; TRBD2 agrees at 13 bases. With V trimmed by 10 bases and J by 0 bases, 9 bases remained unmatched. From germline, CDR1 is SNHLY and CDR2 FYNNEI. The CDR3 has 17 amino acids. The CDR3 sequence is CAKTLAGGSASYNEQFF. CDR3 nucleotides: TGTGCCAAGACACTAGCGGGGGGGTCGGCCTCCTACAATGAGCAGTTCTTC.